Presented here are 29 T cell receptor beta chains from one specimen sequenced in a study of shared clonotypes between healthy human individuals. Here immunoSEQ multiplex PCR was the method, and the copy in TCRdb shows in-frame clones only, minus some. The profile shows about 960,000 clones, approximately 80% of them singletons. The sample comprised memory CD4+ T cells sorted from blood. The subset is: CD45RA-negative fraction. The receptor source for this set is a man between 18 and 29 years old in good health.

This chain joins TRBV5-1 and TRBJ1-1; 8 bases are shared with TRBD1. The V segment lost 3 bases and the J segment 7 bases; nucleotides outside the gene matches: 8. This CDR3 has 14 residues. CDR1 SGHRS and CDR2 YFSETQ come from the germline V gene. The CDR3 spells CASSSTGVGVEAFF. CDR3 nucleotide sequence: TGCGCCAGCAGCTCGACAGGGGTTGGGGTTGAAGCTTTCTTT.

J is TRBJ2-1 and V is TRBV7-2; D is uncertain. The CDR3 is made up of 15 amino acids. Trimming removed 1 base from V and 1 base from J, with 8 bases in between. Germline CDR1 SGHTA, CDR2 FQGNSA. The CDR3 coding sequence is TGTGCCAGCAGCTTAGATGGGTTGTCCTACAATGAGCAGTTCTTC. Its protein is CASSLDGLSYNEQFF.

The rearrangement links TRBV19 to TRBJ1-5; no clear D gene. Between the trimmed V and J ends, which lost 9 bases and 6 bases, there was a span of 15 bases. The germline CDR1 and CDR2 sequences are LNHDA and SQIVND (reference sequence). This CDR3 spans 13 amino acids. CDR3 in amino acids: CASLPVAGQPQHF. The CDR3 DNA sequence: TGTGCCAGCCTCCCGGTCGCGGGTCAGCCCCAGCATTTT.

CDR3 in amino acids: CASSLEASGQETQYF. CDR3 nucleotides: TGTGCCAGCAGCTTGGAGGCTAGCGGACAAGAGACCCAGTACTTC. The chain links TRBV5-4 to TRBJ2-5, with 7 bases identical to TRBD2. Germline V lookup: CDR1 SGHNT, CDR2 YYREEE (reference sequence). V shed 0 bases, J shed 2 bases, and the junction held 4 bases outside the gene matches. The CDR3 runs 15 residues.

This clone came up once. The rearrangement uses TRBV5-5 and TRBJ1-1, with a weak D call TRBD1 (5 bases). The CDR3 has 15 amino acids. V gave up 0 bases and J gave up 4 bases, with 13 bases separating them. Germline assignment: CDR1 SGHKS and CDR2 YYEKEE (reference sequence). The CDR3 region has the DNA TGTGCCAGCAGCTTGGCCCCGGGGCAGGGCACTGAAGCTTTCTTT. Translating gives CASSLAPGQGTEAFF.

There are a few counts of this clone. A clone one base away is much larger, so this may be a read error. The sample holds other DNA sequences that translate to the same CDR3. The chain carries TRBV5-8 and TRBJ1-2; no clear D. The V gene's germline CDR1 is SGHTS and CDR2 YDEGEE. CDR3 length equals 12 residues. Between the trimmed V and J ends, which lost 0 bases and 4 bases, there was a span of 4 bases. CDR3 coding DNA: TGTGCCAGCAGCTTGGAAGGCTATGGCTACACCTTC. Amino acids: CASSLEGYGYTF.

This clone was detected a few times. The chain carries TRBV11-2 and TRBJ2-2, with 9 positions matching TRBD1. The germline V gene has CDR1 SGHAT and CDR2 FQNNGV. V was pared by 7 bases and J by 7 bases, with 13 bases of the junction left unmatched. This CDR3 has 16 amino acids. CDR3 DNA sequence: TGTGCCAGCACCCCGGGTTTTGGACAGGGGAACGGGGAGCTGTTTTTT. Amino acid sequence: CASTPGFGQGNGELFF.

This clone was seen only once. The rearrangement links TRBV6-4 to TRBJ2-3; 9 bases fit TRBD2. Germline CDR1 reads MRHNA; CDR2 reads SNTAGT. V shed 7 bases and J 0 bases; nucleotides not matched to a gene: 11. The CDR3 is made up of 17 amino acids. CDR3 nucleotides: TGTGCCAGCAATCAACCCGGACTAGCGAGGAGCACAGATACGCAGTATTTT. Its translation: CASNQPGLARSTDTQYF.

The chain recombines TRBV5-4 with TRBJ2-3; 11 bases map to TRBD2. Unmatched junction bases numbered 12, after V lost 3 bases and J lost 6 bases. Germline V gives CDR1 SGHNT, CDR2 YYREEE (reference sequence). The CDR3 has 17 residues. CDR3 sequence: CASSSPTSGGRGDTQYF. The CDR3 DNA reads TGTGCCAGCAGCTCGCCTACTAGCGGGGGCCGAGGTGATACGCAGTATTTT.

The chain links TRBV9 to TRBJ1-6; TRBD1 matches at 7 bases. The CDR3 length is 14 residues. In germline, CDR1 is SGDLS, CDR2 YYNGEE. The V gene end was trimmed by 2 bases and the J gene end by 8 bases; junction bases not matched to a gene: 4. CDR3 nucleotides: TGTGCCAGCAGCGTCCGGGACAGTTATTCACCCCTCCACTTT. Its protein is CASSVRDSYSPLHF.

The rearrangement joins TRBV7-6 to TRBJ2-1, with 8 bases identical to TRBD2. From germline, CDR1 is SGHVS and CDR2 FNYEAQ. The CDR3 has 15 residues. V was clipped by 4 bases and J by 6 bases; unmatched bases: 8. The CDR3 DNA sequence: TGTGCCAGCAGCTCAGCGGGAGATTCTTTCAATGAGCAGTTCTTC. It specifies CASSSAGDSFNEQFF. Combining the CDR3 with reference TRBV7-6 and TRBJ2-1 gives the whole variable domain GAGVSQSPRYKVTKRGQDVALRCDPISGHVSLYWYRQALGQGPEFLTYFNYEAQQDKSGLPNDRFSAERPEGSISTLTIQRTEQRDSAMYRCASSSAGDSFNEQFFGPGTRLTVL.

This chain connects TRBV6-5 to TRBJ2-1, with D perhaps assigned TRBD1 or TRBD2 (6 bases each). Germline V gene lookup returns CDR1 MNHEY and CDR2 SVGAGI. This CDR3 is 15 amino acids long. V was trimmed by 7 bases and J by 4 bases, leaving 17 bases between them. Written as DNA, the CDR3 is TGTGCCAGCATCCTCCCGCGAGGGGGGTACAATGAGCAGTTCTTC. Translating it yields CASILPRGGYNEQFF.

The sample holds a few counts of this clone. Other DNA sequences within the sample encode an identical CDR3. The chain is built from TRBV29-1 and TRBJ1-1; the D is unclear. CDR3 length: 12 residues. The germline V gene encodes CDR1 SQVTM and CDR2 ANQGSEA. V gave up 4 bases and J gave up 1 base, with 7 bases separating them. CDR3: CSVGQTNTEAFF. CDR3 DNA: TGCAGCGTTGGTCAGACGAACACTGAAGCTTTCTTT.

The chain joins TRBV19 to TRBJ1-1; TRBD1 aligns across 7 bases. Unmatched junction bases numbered 6, after V lost 9 bases and J lost 5 bases. In germline, CDR1 is LNHDA, CDR2 SQIVND (reference sequence). The length of the CDR3 is 12 residues. The CDR3 spells CASSDRWTEAFF. The CDR3 coding sequence is TGTGCCAGCTCGGACAGGTGGACTGAAGCTTTCTTT.

The chain links TRBV10-3 to TRBJ1-1, with 7 bases aligning to TRBD1. The junction had 8 bases not matched to a gene; V was cut back by 7 bases and J by 3 bases. CDR1 and CDR2 from the germline V gene are ENHRY and SYGVKD. The CDR3 has 14 residues. Here the CDR3 reads CAITRQGLYTEAFF. For the CDR3, the DNA is TGTGCCATCACCAGACAGGGTCTCTACACTGAAGCTTTCTTT.

This sequence joins TRBV4-2 and TRBJ2-3; no clear D gene. Germline V gene sequence: CDR1 LGHNA, CDR2 YNFKEQ. CDR3 length: 15 residues. V shed 0 bases and J shed 2 bases, with 9 bases lying between them. As DNA, the CDR3 is TGTGCCAGCAGCCAAGAGTATTTTTCCACAGATACGCAGTATTTT. This codes for CASSQEYFSTDTQYF.

The chain has TRBV5-6 and TRBJ2-7; D is possibly TRBD1 (6 bases). The CDR3 has 14 amino acids. Trimming removed 5 bases from V and 2 bases from J, with 14 bases in between. Germline CDR1 and CDR2: SGHDT and YYEEEE. The DNA of the CDR3 is TGTGCCAGCAGTCGTTCAGACAGGACCTACGAGCAGTACTTC. Translated, it gives CASSRSDRTYEQYF. Full variable domain (remainder filled in from reference TRBV5-6 and TRBJ2-7): DAGVTQSPTHLIKTRGQQVTLRCSPKSGHDTVSWYQQALGQGPQFIFQYYEEEERQRGNFPDRFSGHQFPNYSSELNVNALLLGDSALYLCASSRSDRTYEQYFGPGTRLTVT.

The rearrangement uses TRBV19 and TRBJ1-1; D is possibly TRBD1 (6 bases). V was pared by 9 bases and J by 4 bases, with 12 bases between. The CDR3 is 12 residues long. The germline V gene has CDR1 LNHDA and CDR2 SQIVND (reference sequence). The CDR3 loop reads CASDDRRTEAFF. CDR3 DNA sequence: TGTGCCAGCGATGACAGGCGCACTGAAGCTTTCTTT.

This rearrangement joins TRBV6-5 to TRBJ1-1; 12 bases are shared with TRBD1. The CDR3 loop spans 13 amino acids. Germline lookup yields CDR1 MNHEY and CDR2 SVGAGI. CDR3 in amino acids: CAGTGGENTEAFF. CDR3 DNA: TGTGCTGGGACAGGGGGCGAGAACACTGAAGCTTTCTTT.

The chain uses TRBV6-6 and TRBJ2-3, with TRBD1 identical over 10 bases. Trimming took 7 bases from V and 5 from J; bases not matched to a gene: 9. Germline V gives CDR1 MNHNY, CDR2 SVGAGI (reference sequence). The CDR3 spans 15 residues. The CDR3 sequence is CASTDDRGPGDTQYF. DNA for the CDR3: TGTGCCAGCACCGACGACAGGGGGCCGGGAGATACGCAGTATTTT.

The chain is built from TRBV15 and TRBJ2-7; D is possibly TRBD2 (6 bases). The V and J ends lost 1 base and 2 bases respectively, with 15 bases between them. CDR1 is LNHNV and CDR2 is YYDKDF in the germline V gene (reference sequence). The CDR3 has 16 amino acids. As DNA, the CDR3 is TGTGCCACCAGCAGAGGTCTTCGGGGGAGGCCCTACGAGCAGTACTTC. Protein: CATSRGLRGRPYEQYF.

Points on this clone: This sample includes further DNA sequences coding for the same CDR3. The chain is built from TRBV18 and TRBJ1-2, with 7 bases aligning to TRBD1. This CDR3 is built from 12 residues. J gave up 6 bases and V 4 bases, and 2 bases lay outside the gene matches. The germline gives CDR1 KGHSH, CDR2 LQKENI. CDR3 amino acids: CASSRQGDGYTF. The CDR3 DNA reads TGTGCCAGCTCACGGCAGGGGGATGGCTACACCTTC.

The chain uses TRBV6-5 and TRBJ1-3, with D possibly being TRBD1 (5 bases). CDR3 length: 14 amino acids. Germline V gene lookup returns CDR1 MNHEY and CDR2 SVGAGI. V was clipped by 4 bases and J by 6 bases, with 13 bases between them. The CDR3 sequence is CASSSGLTANTIYF. The CDR3 coding sequence is TGTGCCAGCAGTTCGGGACTCACCGCAAACACCATATATTTT.

The chain combines TRBV25-1 with TRBJ2-6; the D gene could be TRBD1 or TRBD2 (5 bases each). Germline V CDR1 and CDR2: MGHDK, SYGVNS. V was pared by 8 bases and J by 4 bases, with 15 bases between. The CDR3 is 15 amino acids. The CDR3 loop reads CASGDRVSGANVLTF. The DNA of the CDR3 is TGTGCCAGCGGGGACCGCGTTTCGGGGGCCAACGTCCTGACTTTC.

The CDR3 spells CASSPGGLNTEAFF. For the CDR3, the DNA is TGTGCCAGCAGTCCAGGGGGCTTGAACACTGAAGCTTTCTTT. V usage is TRBV27 and J usage is TRBJ1-1; 8 bases are a match to TRBD1. Trimming cost V 5 bases and J 0 bases; bases outside gene matches: 2. Germline assignment: CDR1 MNHEY and CDR2 SMNVEV (reference sequence). CDR3 length: 14 residues.

The genes are TRBV6-1 and TRBJ1-2, with D unresolved. V lost 0 bases and J 4 bases, leaving 18 bases between the germline ends. Germline V gene lookup returns CDR1 MNHNS and CDR2 SASEGT. The CDR3 runs 17 residues. This CDR3 reads CASSEARDSGGFYGYTF. The CDR3 bases are TGTGCCAGCAGTGAAGCGCGAGATTCGGGAGGGTTCTATGGCTACACCTTC.

The chain has TRBV11-2 and TRBJ2-5, with 13 bases that match TRBD2. The CDR3 runs to 17 residues. The V gene end was trimmed by 5 bases and the J gene end by 5 bases; junction bases not matched to a gene: 11. Germline lookup yields CDR1 SGHAT and CDR2 FQNNGV. CDR3 sequence: CASSPRLAGGLGETQYF. Here the CDR3 DNA reads TGTGCCAGCAGCCCTCGACTAGCGGGAGGCCTTGGGGAGACCCAGTACTTC.

The J gene is TRBJ2-7, the V gene TRBV7-9, with TRBD1 matching 7 bases. Germline values: CDR1 SEHNR, CDR2 FQNEAQ (reference sequence). The V segment lost 0 bases and the J segment 7 bases; nucleotides outside the gene matches: 6. This CDR3 has 14 residues. CDR3 loop: CASSLANDRAEQYF. The CDR3 DNA follows: TGTGCCAGCAGCTTAGCCAATGACAGGGCTGAGCAGTACTTC.

The CDR3 nucleotides read TGTGCCAGCAGCGTAGAGGGCGTCAACGGGCATGGAGCCAAAAACATTCAGTACTTC. Translating it yields CASSVEGVNGHGAKNIQYF. The V call is TRBV9, the J call TRBJ2-4; the D is unclear. Trimming stripped 0 bases from V and 0 bases from J, with 19 bases between. The CDR3 contains 19 residues. The germline V gene has CDR1 SGDLS and CDR2 YYNGEE.